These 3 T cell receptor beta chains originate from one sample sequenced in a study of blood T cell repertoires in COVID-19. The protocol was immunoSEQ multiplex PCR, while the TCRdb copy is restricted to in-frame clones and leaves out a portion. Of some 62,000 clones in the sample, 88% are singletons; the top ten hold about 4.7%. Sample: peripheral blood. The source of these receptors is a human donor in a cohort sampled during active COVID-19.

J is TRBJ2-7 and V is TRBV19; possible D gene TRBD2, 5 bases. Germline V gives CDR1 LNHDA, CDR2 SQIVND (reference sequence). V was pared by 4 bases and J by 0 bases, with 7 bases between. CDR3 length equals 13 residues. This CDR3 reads CASSTGSSYEQYF. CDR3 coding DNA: TGTGCCAGTAGTACGGGAAGCTCCTACGAGCAGTACTTC.

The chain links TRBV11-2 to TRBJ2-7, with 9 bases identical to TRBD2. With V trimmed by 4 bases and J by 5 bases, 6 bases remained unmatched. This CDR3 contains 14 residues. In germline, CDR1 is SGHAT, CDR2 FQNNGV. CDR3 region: CASSSPAGGHEQYF. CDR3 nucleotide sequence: TGTGCCAGCAGCTCCCCAGCGGGAGGCCACGAGCAGTACTTC. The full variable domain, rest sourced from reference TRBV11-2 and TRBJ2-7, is EAGVAQSPRYKIIEKRQSVAFWCNPISGHATLYWYQQILGQGPKLLIQFQNNGVVDDSQLPKDRFSAERLKGVDSTLKIQPAKLEDSAVYLCASSSPAGGHEQYFGPGTRLTVT.

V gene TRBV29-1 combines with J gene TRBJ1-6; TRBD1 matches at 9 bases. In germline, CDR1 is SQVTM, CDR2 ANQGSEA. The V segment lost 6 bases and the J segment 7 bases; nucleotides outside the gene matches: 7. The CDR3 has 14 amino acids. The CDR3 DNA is TGCAGCGTCGCTAGCGGACAGGGGAATTCACCCCTCCACTTT. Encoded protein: CSVASGQGNSPLHF.